The clone carrying this TCR beta chain was observed a few times. V was trimmed by 3 bases and J by 4 bases, leaving 9 bases between them. The CDR3 covers 13 residues. Germline values: CDR1 MDHEN, CDR2 SYDVKM. The data originate from a study of shared T cell receptors in the human thymus. The data were produced by immunoSEQ multiplex PCR, yet TCRdb's version contains in-frame clones alone and is incomplete. The sample has hundreds of thousands of clones; approximately 83% are singletons. Separately, the same data were catalogued under a study of human thymus T cells. That source notes: Samples came from healthy Finnish infants during open corrective cardiac surgery. Thymic resections from corrective heart surgery supplied the tissue. Thymic and blood repertoires seemed to favor certain V and J genes. Related work showed strongly overlapping thymic repertoires across unrelated individuals.

The TCR was taken from a girl under three years old with a congenital heart defect. The sequencing sample was made of thymocytes. The chain couples TRBV28 to TRBJ1-2; no clear D gene. The CDR3 DNA reads TGTGCCAGCAGTTTTAGCCAGATCTATGGCTACACCTTC. Protein product: CASSFSQIYGYTF.